A selection of T cell receptor beta chains follows, all from one sample in a study of blood T cell repertoires in COVID-19. Measured with immunoSEQ multiplex PCR; TCRdb has only the in-frame clones, and not every one. In the table there are about 210,000 clones, approximately 80% of which are singletons. Sample: PBMCs or T cells enriched from blood (not recorded which). The receptors come from a man in his forties who had recovered from COVID-19. Both conserved end residues are part of each CDR3. D genes are given only for firm matches. Only some rows state a clone size, as once, few, many or a class for expanded clones.

D gene: -
J gene: TRBJ1-2
clone size: -
V gene: TRBV5-6
CDR3 DNA: TGTGCCAGCAGCTTGCGGTCTAGCGAAGGCTACACCTTC
CDR3 protein: CASSLRSSEGYTF

D gene: TRBD1
J gene: TRBJ1-1
clone size: -
V gene: TRBV19
CDR3 DNA: TGTGCCAGTAGGACACAGGGGAGGAACACTGAAGCTTTCTTT
CDR3 protein: CASRTQGRNTEAFF

D gene: TRBD1
J gene: TRBJ1-2
clone size: -
V gene: TRBV9
CDR3 DNA: TGTGCCAGCAGCGGTCAGGGGGCGCCGATGTATGGCTACACCTTC
CDR3 protein: CASSGQGAPMYGYTF

D gene: -
J gene: TRBJ1-2
clone size: -
V gene: TRBV29-1
CDR3 DNA: TGCAGCGCCGAGGGTGATAACTATGGCTACACCTTC
CDR3 protein: CSAEGDNYGYTF

D gene: -
J gene: TRBJ1-5
clone size: -
V gene: TRBV12-5
CDR3 DNA: TGTGCTAGTGGTTTGGGACGGGGGCAGCCCCAGCATTTT
CDR3 protein: CASGLGRGQPQHF

D gene: -
J gene: TRBJ1-2
clone size: -
V gene: TRBV19
CDR3 DNA: TGTGCCAGTAGTATAGCGGGGGACTGGGGCTACACCTTC
CDR3 protein: CASSIAGDWGYTF

D gene: TRBD1
J gene: TRBJ2-1
clone size: -
V gene: TRBV24-1
CDR3 DNA: TGTGCCACCAGTGACCTGGGGACAGGGTCCTACAATGAGCAGTTCTTC
CDR3 protein: CATSDLGTGSYNEQFF

D gene: -
J gene: TRBJ2-2
clone size: -
V gene: TRBV3-1/TRBV3-2
CDR3 DNA: TGTGCCAGCAGCCAAATGTTTTCTCGGTCCGGGGCGAACACCGGGGAGCTGTTTTTT
CDR3 protein: CASSQMFSRSGANTGELFF

D gene: TRBD1
J gene: TRBJ1-3
clone size: -
V gene: TRBV19
CDR3 DNA: TGTGCCAGTAGTATTTTACAGGGGGCGGATCGAAACACCATATATTTT
CDR3 protein: CASSILQGADRNTIYF

D gene: TRBD1
J gene: TRBJ1-1
clone size: few
V gene: TRBV3-1/TRBV3-2
CDR3 DNA: TGTGCCAGCAGCCAGGGACAGGTCCTGGCCACTGAAGCTTTCTTT
CDR3 protein: CASSQGQVLATEAFF

D gene: TRBD2
J gene: TRBJ2-1
clone size: -
V gene: TRBV27
CDR3 DNA: TGTGCCAGCAGTCCCGGGACTAGCGGGAGAAATGAGCAGTTCTTC
CDR3 protein: CASSPGTSGRNEQFF

D gene: -
J gene: TRBJ1-2
clone size: -
V gene: TRBV19
CDR3 DNA: TGTGCCAGTAGTAGCCCACAAAGATATGGCTACACCTTC
CDR3 protein: CASSSPQRYGYTF

D gene: TRBD1
J gene: TRBJ1-2
clone size: -
V gene: TRBV27
CDR3 DNA: TGTGCCAGCCGCTTCCTCCGGGACAGCTATGGCTACACCTTC
CDR3 protein: CASRFLRDSYGYTF

D gene: -
J gene: TRBJ2-7
clone size: -
V gene: TRBV5-1
CDR3 DNA: TGCGCCAGCAGCTTGAGCGGGTTACCCTACGAGCAGTACTTC
CDR3 protein: CASSLSGLPYEQYF

D gene: -
J gene: TRBJ1-2
clone size: -
V gene: TRBV9
CDR3 DNA: TGTGCCAGCAGCGGCGGTAGGGGGAAGGACAGCCTCAACTATGGCTACACCTTC
CDR3 protein: CASSGGRGKDSLNYGYTF

D gene: TRBD1
J gene: TRBJ1-2
clone size: -
V gene: TRBV5-1
CDR3 DNA: TGCGCCAGCAGCTTGGGTGGGACAGGGACGCGTGGCTACACCTTC
CDR3 protein: CASSLGGTGTRGYTF

D gene: -
J gene: TRBJ1-2
clone size: many
V gene: TRBV5-1
CDR3 DNA: TGCGCCAGCAGCTTGGTTACAGACGGCAGATATGGCTACACCTTC
CDR3 protein: CASSLVTDGRYGYTF

D gene: -
J gene: TRBJ1-1
clone size: -
V gene: TRBV19
CDR3 DNA: TGTGCCAGTAGTATCCGCGGGAACACTGAAGCTTTCTTT
CDR3 protein: CASSIRGNTEAFF

D gene: -
J gene: TRBJ2-3
clone size: -
V gene: TRBV19
CDR3 DNA: TGTGCCAGTAGTATAGATGCGGGGCCCACGGGGCAGTATTTT
CDR3 protein: CASSIDAGPTGQYF

D gene: TRBD1
J gene: TRBJ1-2
clone size: -
V gene: TRBV15
CDR3 DNA: TGTGCCACCAGCTTTTACCAGGGACAGGACTATGGCTACACCTTC
CDR3 protein: CATSFYQGQDYGYTF

D gene: TRBD1
J gene: TRBJ1-5
clone size: -
V gene: TRBV2
CDR3 DNA: TGTGCCAGCAGTGGGGACAGGGGAGGGAATCAGCCCCAGCATTTT
CDR3 protein: CASSGDRGGNQPQHF

D gene: TRBD1
J gene: TRBJ2-5
clone size: once
V gene: TRBV5-1
CDR3 DNA: TGCGCCAGCAGCTTCCTACCGGGACAGGGGAAGGAGACCCAGTACTTC
CDR3 protein: CASSFLPGQGKETQYF

D gene: TRBD1
J gene: TRBJ1-2
clone size: -
V gene: TRBV5-8
CDR3 DNA: TGTGCCAGCAGCCGCGACAGGGCAGACGGCTACACCTTC
CDR3 protein: CASSRDRADGYTF

D gene: TRBD1
J gene: TRBJ1-2
clone size: -
V gene: TRBV6-5
CDR3 DNA: TGTGCCAGCAGAGTCGGGACAGCTAACTATGGCTACACCTTC
CDR3 protein: CASRVGTANYGYTF

D gene: -
J gene: TRBJ2-7
clone size: -
V gene: TRBV9
CDR3 DNA: TGTGCCAGCAGCGTAGGAGGCTACACCTACGAGCAGTACTTC
CDR3 protein: CASSVGGYTYEQYF

D gene: TRBD1
J gene: TRBJ1-6
clone size: -
V gene: TRBV2
CDR3 DNA: TGTGCCAGCAGTGATCAGGGGGCAAATTCACCCCTCCACTTT
CDR3 protein: CASSDQGANSPLHF

D gene: TRBD2
J gene: TRBJ2-7
clone size: -
V gene: TRBV2
CDR3 DNA: TGTGCCAGCAGTGCAACTAGCGGGAGTATCTACGAGCAGTACTTC
CDR3 protein: CASSATSGSIYEQYF

D gene: TRBD2
J gene: TRBJ2-7
clone size: -
V gene: TRBV27
CDR3 DNA: TGTGCCAGCAGTCCGCGCGGACTAGCAGCCTACGAGCAGTACTTC
CDR3 protein: CASSPRGLAAYEQYF

D gene: -
J gene: TRBJ1-1
clone size: -
V gene: TRBV7-2
CDR3 DNA: TGTGCCAGCAGCTATACCAGGGGTACTGAAGCTTTCTTT
CDR3 protein: CASSYTRGTEAFF

D gene: -
J gene: TRBJ1-5
clone size: -
V gene: TRBV19
CDR3 DNA: TGTGCCAGTAGTATTCTCCAGGGAAGCAATCAGCCCCAGCATTTT
CDR3 protein: CASSILQGSNQPQHF

D gene: -
J gene: TRBJ1-3
clone size: once
V gene: TRBV21-1
CDR3 DNA: TGTGCCAGCAGCAAATTCCGTAGAGGGTCTGGAAACACCATATATTTT
CDR3 protein: CASSKFRRGSGNTIYF

D gene: -
J gene: TRBJ1-3
clone size: once
V gene: TRBV9
CDR3 DNA: TGTGCCAGCAGTATCGGAAACACCATATATTTT
CDR3 protein: CASSIGNTIYF

D gene: -
J gene: TRBJ1-5
clone size: -
V gene: TRBV2
CDR3 DNA: TGTGCCAGCGGGAGGGAGGGGCATCAGCCCCAGCATTTT
CDR3 protein: CASGREGHQPQHF

D gene: -
J gene: TRBJ1-5
clone size: -
V gene: TRBV19
CDR3 DNA: TGTGCCAGTAACGAGGGCTTGCATCAGCCCCAGCATTTT
CDR3 protein: CASNEGLHQPQHF